This TCR beta chain is drawn from a study of OX40 agonist ivuxolimab in advanced cancers. Repertoires were generated with immunoSEQ multiplex PCR, while TCRdb's copy carries only in-frame clones and drops some. The data contain roughly 74,000 clones, 85% to 90% of them singletons. The sequencing used CD4+ or CD8+ T cells sorted from blood, collected in a trial of the OX40 agonist ivuxolimab. This receptor was taken from an adult with an advanced solid tumor such as melanoma, head and neck, liver or kidney cancer.

The CDR3 DNA follows: TGTGCCATCAGCCGGGACAGGGTCACTGAAGCTTTCTTT. It encodes CAISRDRVTEAFF. The rearrangement uses TRBV10-3 and TRBJ1-1; 9 nucleotides line up with TRBD1. This CDR3 comprises 13 residues. Germline values: CDR1 ENHRY, CDR2 SYGVKD. V dropped 6 bases and J dropped 4; count of bases not matched to a gene: 3.